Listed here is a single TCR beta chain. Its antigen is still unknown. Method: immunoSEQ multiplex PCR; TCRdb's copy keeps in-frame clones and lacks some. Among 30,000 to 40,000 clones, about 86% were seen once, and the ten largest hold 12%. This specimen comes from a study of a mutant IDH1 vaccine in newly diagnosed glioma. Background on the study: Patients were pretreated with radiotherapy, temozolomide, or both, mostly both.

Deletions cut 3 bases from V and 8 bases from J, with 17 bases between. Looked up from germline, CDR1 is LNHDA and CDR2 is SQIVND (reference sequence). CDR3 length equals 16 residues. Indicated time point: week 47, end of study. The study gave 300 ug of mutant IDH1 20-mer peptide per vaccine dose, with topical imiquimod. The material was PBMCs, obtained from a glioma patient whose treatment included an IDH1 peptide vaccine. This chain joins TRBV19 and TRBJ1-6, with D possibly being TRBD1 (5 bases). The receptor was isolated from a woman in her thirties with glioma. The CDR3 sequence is CASSMGPRPRDSPLHF. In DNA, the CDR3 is TGTGCCAGTAGTATGGGACCTAGGCCCAGGGATTCACCCCTCCACTTT.